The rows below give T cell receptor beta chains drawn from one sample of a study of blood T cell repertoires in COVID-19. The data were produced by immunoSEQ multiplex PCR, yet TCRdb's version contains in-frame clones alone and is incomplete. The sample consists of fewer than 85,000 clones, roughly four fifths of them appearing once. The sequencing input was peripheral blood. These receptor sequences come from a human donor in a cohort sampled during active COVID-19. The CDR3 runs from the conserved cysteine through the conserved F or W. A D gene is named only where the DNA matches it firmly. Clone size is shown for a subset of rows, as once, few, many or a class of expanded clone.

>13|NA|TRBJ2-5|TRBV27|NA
TGTGCCAGCAGCCTGCGTCACGGAGAGACCCAGTACTTC
CASSLRHGETQYF
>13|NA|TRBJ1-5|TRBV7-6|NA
TGTGCCAGCAGCCCGACAGACTATCAGCCCCAGCATTTT
CASSPTDYQPQHF
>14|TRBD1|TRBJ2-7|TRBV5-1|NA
TGCGCCAGCAGCCCCCGGGACAGGGCCGGCGAGCAGTACTTC
CASSPRDRAGEQYF
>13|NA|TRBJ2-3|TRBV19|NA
TGTGCCAGTTCGAGCGGGGACAGGGATACGCAGTATTTT
CASSSGDRDTQYF
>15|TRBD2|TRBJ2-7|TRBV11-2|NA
TGTGCCAGCACCAAAACTAGCGGGGGCTCCTACGAGCAGTACTTC
CASTKTSGGSYEQYF
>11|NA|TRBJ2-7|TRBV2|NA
TGTGCCAGCAGTGTTCGGTACGAGCAGTACTTC
CASSVRYEQYF
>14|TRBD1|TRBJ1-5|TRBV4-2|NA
TGTGCCAGCGGGGAAGGGGGCCTCAATCAGCCCCAGCATTTT
CASGEGGLNQPQHF
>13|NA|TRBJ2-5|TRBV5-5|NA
TGTGCCAGCAGCTCTAGGATCCAAGAGACCCAGTACTTC
CASSSRIQETQYF
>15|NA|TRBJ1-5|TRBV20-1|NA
TGCAGTGCTAGTGGGGGAGGGGATAGCAATCAGCCCCAGCATTTT
CSASGGGDSNQPQHF
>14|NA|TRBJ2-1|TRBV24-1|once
TGTGCCACCCACGCCAAGCGGTTAGGAAATGAGCAGTTCTTC
CATHAKRLGNEQFF
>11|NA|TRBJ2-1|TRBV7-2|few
TGTGCCAGCAGCAATCTCAATGAGCAGTTCTTC
CASSNLNEQFF
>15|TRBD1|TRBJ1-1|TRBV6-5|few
TGTGCCGCCAAGGTAGGACAGGGATTGAGGACTGAAGCTTTCTTT
CAAKVGQGLRTEAFF
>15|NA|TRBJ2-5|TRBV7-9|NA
TGTGCCAGCAGTCCGCCGGGACAAACGATGGGGACCCAGTACTTC
CASSPPGQTMGTQYF
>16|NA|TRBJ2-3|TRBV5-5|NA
TGTGCCAGCAGCTTGGCTCTGCAGGCGGGCATAGATACGCAGTATTTT
CASSLALQAGIDTQYF
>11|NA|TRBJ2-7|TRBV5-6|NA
TGTGCCAGCAGCACCTACTACGAGCAGTACTTC
CASSTYYEQYF
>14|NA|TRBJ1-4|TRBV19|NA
TGTGCCAGTACCCCATGGGGCAGGAATGAAAAACTGTTTTTT
CASTPWGRNEKLFF
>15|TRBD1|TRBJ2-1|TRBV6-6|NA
TGTGCCAGCAGTTACGGAGGGACAGGATACAATGAGCAGTTCTTC
CASSYGGTGYNEQFF
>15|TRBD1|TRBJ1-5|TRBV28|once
TGTGCCAGCAGAGACCCGACAGGGGAGGTTCAGCCCCAGCATTTT
CASRDPTGEVQPQHF
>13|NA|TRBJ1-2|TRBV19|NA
TGTGCCAGTACCCCTGAGAGCTTCTATGGCTACACCTTC
CASTPESFYGYTF
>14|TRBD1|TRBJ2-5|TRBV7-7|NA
TGTGCTAGCAGACACCAGGGGGCACGGGAGACCCAGTACTTC
CASRHQGARETQYF
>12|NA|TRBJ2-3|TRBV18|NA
TGTGCCAGCTCACCAAGGACGAACCCCGGGGATTTT
CASSPRTNPGDF
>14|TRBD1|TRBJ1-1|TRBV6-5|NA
TGTGCCAGCACTATCACAGGGGCCGGCACTGAAGCTTTCTTT
CASTITGAGTEAFF
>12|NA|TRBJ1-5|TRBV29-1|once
TGCAGCGCCGGGGGGAGCAATCAGCCCCAGCATTTT
CSAGGSNQPQHF
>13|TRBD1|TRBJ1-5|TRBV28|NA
TGTGCAAGTGAACAGGGGGTATATCAGCCCCAGCATTTT
CASEQGVYQPQHF
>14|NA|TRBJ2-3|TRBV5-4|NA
TGTGCCAGCAGCTTGGCGGGAACGACAGATACGCAGTATTTT
CASSLAGTTDTQYF
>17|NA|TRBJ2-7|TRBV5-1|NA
TGCGCCAGCAGCTTGGGGGTACCAGGGCTCTTATCCTACGAGCAGTACTTC
CASSLGVPGLLSYEQYF
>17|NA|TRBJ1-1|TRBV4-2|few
TGTGCCAGCAGCCAAGACGGTGGAGGGACCTTGGGCACTGAAGCTTTCTTT
CASSQDGGGTLGTEAFF
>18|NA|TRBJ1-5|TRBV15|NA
TGTGCCACCAGCAGAGATCCCCAGGGGAGAATCGGCAATCAGCCCCAGCATTTT
CATSRDPQGRIGNQPQHF
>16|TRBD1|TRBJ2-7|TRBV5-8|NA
TGTGCCAGCAGCTTGTTCGCGGGACAGGGGGCCTACGAGCAGTACTTC
CASSLFAGQGAYEQYF
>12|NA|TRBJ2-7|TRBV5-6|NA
TGTGCCAGCAGCTTTTCCCAGGGTGATGAGTACTTC
CASSFSQGDEYF
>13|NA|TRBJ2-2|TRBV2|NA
TGTGCCAGCAGTGCAGGGTTGGCCGGGGAGCTGTTTTTT
CASSAGLAGELFF
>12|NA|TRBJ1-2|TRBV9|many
TGTGCCAGCAGCCCCTCGGGTCGGGGTCTCACCTTC
CASSPSGRGLTF
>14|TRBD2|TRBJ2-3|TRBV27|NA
TGTGCCAGCAGTTGGCGGGGGGGCGTAGATACGCAGTATTTT
CASSWRGGVDTQYF
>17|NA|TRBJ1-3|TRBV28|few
TGTGCCAGCAGGTCCCAGGAGGCCAGCCGCTCTGGAAACACCATATATTTT
CASRSQEASRSGNTIYF
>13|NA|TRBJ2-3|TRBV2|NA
TGTGCCAGTGTCCGGGGGATCCCAGATACGCAGTATTTT
CASVRGIPDTQYF
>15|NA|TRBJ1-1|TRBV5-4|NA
TGTGCCAACACCATGGCGGGGCGGATGAACACTGAAGCTTTCTTT
CANTMAGRMNTEAFF
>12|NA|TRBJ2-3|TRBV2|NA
TGTGCCAGCAGCCGGGGGACAGATACGCAGTATTTT
CASSRGTDTQYF
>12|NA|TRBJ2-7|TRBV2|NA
TGTGCCAGCAGTGTCCCAGGTAACGAGCAGTACTTC
CASSVPGNEQYF
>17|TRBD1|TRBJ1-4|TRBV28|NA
TGTGCCAGCAGTTTATCCGCAGGGGGGTCCACTAATGAAAAACTGTTTTTT
CASSLSAGGSTNEKLFF
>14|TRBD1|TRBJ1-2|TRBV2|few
TGTGCCAGCAGCCCGGACAGGGGCGACTATGGCTACACCTTC
CASSPDRGDYGYTF
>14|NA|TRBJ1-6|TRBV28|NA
TGTGCCAGCAGTATGTCTTTATATAATTCACCCCTCCACTTT
CASSMSLYNSPLHF
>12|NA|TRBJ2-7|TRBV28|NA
TGTGCCCACCACAGGGTACCCTACGAGCAGTACTTC
CAHHRVPYEQYF
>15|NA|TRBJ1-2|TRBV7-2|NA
TGTGCCAGCAGCTTAAATGCGGGGCGCTTCTATGGCTACACCTTC
CASSLNAGRFYGYTF
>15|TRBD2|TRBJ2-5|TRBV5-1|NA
TGCGCCAGCAGCTTGACACTAGCGGGGAGAGAGACCCAGTACTTC
CASSLTLAGRETQYF
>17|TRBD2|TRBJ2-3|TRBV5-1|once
TGCGCCAGCAGCCGCGGGCTAGCGGGGGCCAGCACAGATACGCAGTATTTT
CASSRGLAGASTDTQYF
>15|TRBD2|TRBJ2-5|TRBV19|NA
TGTGCCAGTAGTCTTGGGACTAGCTTACAAGAGACCCAGTACTTC
CASSLGTSLQETQYF
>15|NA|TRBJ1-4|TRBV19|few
TGTGCCACCCTTAAGCGACCTCCGAGGTGTGAAAAACTGTTTTTT
CATLKRPPRCEKLFF
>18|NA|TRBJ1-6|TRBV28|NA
TGTGCCAGCAGTTTATTGGACATTCGGAGCTCCTATAATTCACCCCTCCACTTT
CASSLLDIRSSYNSPLHF
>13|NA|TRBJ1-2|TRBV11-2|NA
TGTGCCAGCAGCTTTTCGGGGTCCTATGGCTACACCTTC
CASSFSGSYGYTF
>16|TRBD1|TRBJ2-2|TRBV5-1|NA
TGCGCCAGCAGCCCGGGACAGGGGGTTCACACCGGGGAGCTGTTTTTT
CASSPGQGVHTGELFF
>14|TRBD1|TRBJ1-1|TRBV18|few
TGTGCCAGCTCACGCCGGGACAGGGGGACTGAAGCTTTCTTT
CASSRRDRGTEAFF
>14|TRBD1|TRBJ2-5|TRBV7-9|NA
TGTGCCAGCAGCCCATGGACAGGGCAAGAGACCCAGTACTTC
CASSPWTGQETQYF
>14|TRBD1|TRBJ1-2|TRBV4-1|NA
TGCGCCAGCAGCCAAGGACAGGGGGCTAGGGGCTACACCTTC
CASSQGQGARGYTF
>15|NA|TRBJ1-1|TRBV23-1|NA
TGCGCCAGCGTCGAAGGGCGGGGGCCGAACACTGAAGCTTTCTTT
CASVEGRGPNTEAFF
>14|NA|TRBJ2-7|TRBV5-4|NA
TGTGCCAGCAGCGGCCGTGGAGGGCCCTACGAGCAGTACTTC
CASSGRGGPYEQYF